This passage covers 25 T cell receptor beta chains from one sample sequenced in a study of T cell repertoires in cytomegalovirus infection. A single record per CDR3 protein comes from TCRdb applying MiXCR to the reads. The sample holds 110,000 or so distinct CDR3 sequences; 30% are singletons and the top ten take more than 35%. These receptors lack a known antigen. The sequenced sample was CD8+ T cells from cultured PBMCs, obtained from culture after CMV antigen stimulation. These receptor sequences come from a human donor in good health (CMV status not recorded). Some clones in this sample may be carry-over from other donors' samples.

This clonotype was counted many times. The chain couples TRBV7-9 to TRBJ2-1; 9 bases fit TRBD1. The CDR3 loop spans 12 amino acids. The germline CDR1 and CDR2 sequences are SEHNR and FQNEAQ (reference sequence). The CDR3 loop reads CSAGQGPYEQFF. In nucleotides, the CDR3 is TGTTCTGCGGGACAGGGACCCTATGAGCAGTTCTTC.

The chain couples TRBV7-6 to TRBJ2-2, with D tentatively TRBD1 or TRBD2 (5 bases each). Deletions cut 5 bases from V and 0 bases from J, with 16 bases between. The length of the CDR3 is 17 residues. Germline CDR1 reads SGHVS; CDR2 reads FNYEAQ. CDR3 sequence: CASSTTTGQPNTGELFF. The CDR3 bases are TGTGCCAGCAGCACCACTACGGGGCAGCCGAACACCGGGGAGCTGTTTTTT.

The chain uses TRBV12-3 or TRBV12-4 and TRBJ1-2, with a tentative D call TRBD1 (6 bases). V gave up 6 bases and J gave up 0 bases, with 11 bases separating them. CDR3 length equals 14 residues. The CDR3 here is CASSTGSPNYGYTF. The CDR3 coding sequence is TGTGCCAGCAGCACAGGGAGTCCTAACTATGGCTACACCTTC.

This clonotype was found a few times. V and J are TRBV7-6 and TRBJ2-2, with D maybe TRBD2 (6 bases). V lost 5 bases and J 1 base, leaving 11 bases between the germline ends. Germline assignment: CDR1 SGHVS and CDR2 FNYEAQ. The CDR3 runs to 15 residues. The CDR3 sequence is CASSQGSGNTGELFF. The DNA for the CDR3 is TGTGCCAGCAGCCAAGGTAGCGGGAACACCGGGGAGCTGTTTTTT. Based on the CDR3 plus reference TRBV7-6 and TRBJ2-2, the full variable domain is GAGVSQSPRYKVTKRGQDVALRCDPISGHVSLYWYRQALGQGPEFLTYFNYEAQQDKSGLPNDRFSAERPEGSISTLTIQRTEQRDSAMYRCASSQGSGNTGELFFGEGSRLTVL.

In this sample, this clonotype turned up a few times. The chain links TRBV11-2 to TRBJ1-6; perhaps TRBD1 as D (6 bases). V lost 5 bases and J lost 10, with 27 bases in between. This CDR3 is 18 amino acids long. Germline-derived CDR1 and CDR2 are SGHAT and FQNNGV. The CDR3 region is CASSHLSGVGIRGSPLHF. In nucleotides, the CDR3 is TGTGCCAGCAGCCACCTTTCAGGGGTCGGGATACGGGGCTCACCCCTCCACTTT.

This clonotype was observed a handful of times. The chain combines TRBV3-1 with TRBJ2-7, with D hard to call. Trimming pared 0 bases from V and 2 bases from J, leaving 8 bases between. The germline V gene has CDR1 LGHDT and CDR2 YNNKEL (reference sequence). The CDR3 contains 14 residues. In DNA form, the CDR3 reads TGTGCCAGCAGCCAAGAGAACAGACCCTACGAGCAGTACTTC. It translates to CASSQENRPYEQYF.

As for this clonotype: An end of the junction differs from the germline gene, which may be a read error. V is TRBV7-7 and J is TRBJ2-1, with 7 positions matching TRBD1. The V gene's germline CDR1 is SSHAT and CDR2 FNYEAQ (reference sequence). The CDR3 loop spans 15 amino acids. For the CDR3, the DNA is TGTGCTAGCAGCTCGGGACAGCCCTCCTACAATGAGCAGTTCTTC. Protein product: CASSSGQPSYNEQFF.

There are many counts of this clonotype. V and J are TRBV7-2 and TRBJ1-6, with TRBD1 matching 8 bases. This CDR3 comprises 16 residues. The ends lost 8 bases at V and 0 bases at J; junction bases unmatched: 6. Germline CDR1 SGHTA, CDR2 FQGNSA. The chain's CDR3 is CASGWTGSSYNSPLHF. The CDR3 DNA sequence: TGTGCCAGCGGATGGACAGGGAGCTCCTATAATTCACCCCTCCACTTT.

This clonotype was recorded many times. The CDR3 sequence: CASSYRTGDEAFF. The DNA for the CDR3 is TGTGCCAGCAGTTACCGGACAGGGGATGAAGCTTTCTTT. V and J are TRBV6-5 and TRBJ1-1, with 9 bases lining up with TRBD1. The germline V gene has CDR1 MNHEY and CDR2 SVGAGI. The CDR3 is 13 amino acids. V dropped 2 bases and J dropped 7; count of bases not matched to a gene: 2.

The gene calls are TRBV20-1 and TRBJ1-2; weak D call: TRBD1 (6 bases). Germline assignment: CDR1 DFQATT and CDR2 SNEGSKA (reference sequence). Trimming stripped 0 bases from V and 5 bases from J, with 13 bases between. The CDR3 totals 14 residues. Here the CDR3 DNA reads TGCAGTGCTAGAGATGGCGGGGGGCTGTATGGCTACACCTTC. Its translation is CSARDGGGLYGYTF.

This clonotype was seen only a few times. V usage is TRBV4-1 and J usage is TRBJ1-1; no clear D gene. Trimming shortened V by 4 bases and J by 3 bases, and 12 bases separated the two germline ends. This CDR3 is built from 14 residues. Germline V lookup: CDR1 MGHRA, CDR2 YSYEKL. As DNA, the CDR3 is TGCGCCAGCAGCCCGAGAGGTAGGGACACTGAAGCTTTCTTT. It encodes CASSPRGRDTEAFF.

V gene TRBV27 combines with J gene TRBJ2-3; no definite D call. Between the trimmed V and J ends, which lost 3 bases and 6 bases, there was a span of 19 bases. The CDR3 is made up of 16 amino acids. Germline V gene data show CDR1 as MNHEY and CDR2 as SMNVEV (reference sequence). CDR3 residues: CASSLKAYRRDDTQYF. The CDR3 DNA is TGTGCCAGCAGTTTGAAGGCCTACCGAAGGGATGATACGCAGTATTTT.

This chain uses TRBV28 with TRBJ2-2, with TRBD2 identical over 11 bases. V shed 8 bases, J shed 4 bases, and the junction held 6 bases outside the gene matches. Germline V CDR1 and CDR2: MDHEN, SYDVKM. The CDR3 is 15 amino acids. CDR3 sequence (DNA): TGTGCCAGCGGTAGCGGGGGGGCTCTCACCGGGGAGCTGTTTTTT. Translation gives CASGSGGALTGELFF.

This chain joins TRBV18 and TRBJ1-2; 7 bases are a match to TRBD1. This CDR3 has 16 amino acids. Per germline, CDR1 KGHSH and CDR2 LQKENI. V was clipped by 5 bases and J by 0 bases; unmatched bases: 9. The CDR3 DNA is TGTGCCAGCTCAAGGGACAGCTTCACCTCTAACTATGGCTACACCTTC. It translates to CASSRDSFTSNYGYTF.

The chain uses TRBV7-4 and TRBJ2-2, with unresolved D. The V gene lost 2 bases and the J gene lost 8 bases, with 12 bases spanning the gap. Germline-derived CDR1 and CDR2 are SGHVT and SQSDAQ. The CDR3 covers 14 residues. The CDR3 DNA is TGTGCCAGCAGCTTACAGACCCCCGGGGGGGAGCTGTTTTTT. Protein sequence: CASSLQTPGGELFF.

This chain joins TRBV7-9 and TRBJ2-1; D is perhaps TRBD1 (6 bases). V shed 3 bases and J shed 8 bases, with 11 bases lying between them. The CDR3 spans 13 residues. Per germline, CDR1 SEHNR and CDR2 FQNEAQ (reference sequence). Written as DNA, the CDR3 is TGTGCCAGCAGCTTCCCTGGGGGCGATGAGCAGTTCTTC. Its protein product is CASSFPGGDEQFF.

A few counts support this clonotype. This sequence joins TRBV19 and TRBJ1-5; D gene uncertain. CDR1 is LNHDA, CDR2 SQIVND, per germline (reference sequence). This CDR3 is 14 amino acids long. Trimming pared 4 bases from V and 4 bases from J, leaving 11 bases between. The CDR3 nucleotides read TGTGCCAGTAGTACTGGACGGCTTAATCAGCCCCAGCATTTT. Translation gives CASSTGRLNQPQHF. The whole variable domain, remainder taken from reference TRBV19 and TRBJ1-5, is DGGITQSPKYLFRKEGQNVTLSCEQNLNHDAMYWYRQDPGQGLRLIYYSQIVNDFQKGDIAEGYSVSREKKESFPLTVTSAQKNPTAFYLCASSTGRLNQPQHFGDGTRLSIL.

The CDR3 region has the DNA TGTGCCAGCAGCGTAGCGACTACAGGGTGGATAGGAGCTTTCTTT. Its protein product is CASSVATTGWIGAFF. V is TRBV9 and J is TRBJ1-1; D is perhaps TRBD1 (6 bases). CDR1 SGDLS and CDR2 YYNGEE come from the germline V gene. The CDR3 extends over 15 amino acids. Between the trimmed V and J ends, which lost 0 bases and 10 bases, there was a span of 19 bases.

This clonotype was detected only a few times. The chain couples TRBV4-1 to TRBJ2-5; D is possibly TRBD1 (6 bases). Germline V gene sequence: CDR1 MGHRA, CDR2 YSYEKL. V was trimmed by 0 bases and J by 3 bases, leaving 11 bases between them. The CDR3 totals 15 residues. The CDR3 loop reads CASSQDLHREETQYF. The CDR3 nucleotides read TGCGCCAGCAGCCAAGATCTACACAGGGAAGAGACCCAGTACTTC.

This chain joins TRBV3-1 and TRBJ1-3, with a weak D call TRBD1 (5 bases). This CDR3 has 14 amino acids. Germline V CDR1 and CDR2: LGHDT, YNNKEL (reference sequence). The V gene lost 3 bases and the J gene lost 4 bases, with 10 bases spanning the gap. CDR3 sequence reads: CASSHEGLGNTIYF. The CDR3 coding sequence is TGTGCCAGCAGCCATGAGGGGCTCGGAAACACCATATATTTT.

The V call is TRBV13, the J call TRBJ2-1; D remains ambiguous. Germline values: CDR1 PRHDT, CDR2 FYEKMQ (reference sequence). V was cut by 5 bases and J by 6 bases, with 11 bases left in between. The CDR3 has 13 residues. The CDR3 DNA is TGTGCCAGCAGCCCCAAGGGCCTCAATGAGCAGTTCTTC. Protein product: CASSPKGLNEQFF.

The CDR3 DNA reads as TGTGCCAGCAGCTTAGTTGTAGAGGCCTACGAGCAGTACTTC. Amino acid sequence: CASSLVVEAYEQYF. This chain connects TRBV7-2 to TRBJ2-7; no clear D. The V gene lost 1 base and the J gene lost 2 bases, with 9 bases spanning the gap. This CDR3 has 14 amino acids. The germline gives CDR1 SGHTA, CDR2 FQGNSA.

This chain connects TRBV6-6 to TRBJ2-7; D remains unclear. The CDR3 totals 12 residues. The germline CDR1 and CDR2 sequences are MNHNY and SVGAGI (reference sequence). Between the trimmed V and J ends, which lost 2 bases and 7 bases, there was a span of 9 bases. The CDR3 nucleotides read TGTGCCAGCAGTTACCTCTCACGGGAGCAGTACTTC. Its translation: CASSYLSREQYF.

The J gene is TRBJ2-4, the V gene TRBV7-6; D uncertain. Trimming shortened V by 5 bases and J by 1 base, and 6 bases separated the two germline ends. This CDR3 has 13 residues. Looked up from germline, CDR1 is SGHVS and CDR2 is FNYEAQ. CDR3 loop: CASSPGAKNIQYF. CDR3 bases: TGTGCCAGCAGCCCCGGGGCCAAAAACATTCAGTACTTC.

The chain uses TRBV3-1 and TRBJ2-5; no firm D call. Deletions cut 0 bases from V and 1 base from J, with 12 bases between. The CDR3 has 16 residues. CDR1 is LGHDT and CDR2 is YNNKEL in the germline V gene (reference sequence). The CDR3 region is CASSQEAIPGQETQYF. In nucleotides, the CDR3 is TGTGCCAGCAGCCAAGAGGCGATCCCGGGCCAAGAGACCCAGTACTTC.